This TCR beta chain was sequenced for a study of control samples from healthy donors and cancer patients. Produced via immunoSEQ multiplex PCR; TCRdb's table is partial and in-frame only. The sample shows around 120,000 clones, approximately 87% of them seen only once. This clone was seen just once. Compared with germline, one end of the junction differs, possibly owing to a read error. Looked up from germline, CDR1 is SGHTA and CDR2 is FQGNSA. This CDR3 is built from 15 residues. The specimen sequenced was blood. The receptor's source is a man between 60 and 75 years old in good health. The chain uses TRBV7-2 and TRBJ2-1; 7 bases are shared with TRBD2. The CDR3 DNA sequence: TGTGCCGGCAGCTTAGGAGCGGGGAGACACAATGAGCAGTTCTTC. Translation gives CAGSLGAGRHNEQFF.